The rows below give T cell receptor beta chains drawn from one sample of a study of OX40 agonist ivuxolimab in advanced cancers. The method was immunoSEQ multiplex PCR; TCRdb's version includes in-frame clones alone and lacks a portion of them. Of some 52,000 clones in the sample, 65% to 85% were seen once. The input for sequencing was CD4+ or CD8+ T cells sorted from blood, taken in a trial of the OX40 agonist ivuxolimab. The receptors come from an adult with an advanced solid tumor such as melanoma, head and neck, liver or kidney cancer. Each CDR3 is given with its conserved first and last residue. The D gene is left open where the match is weak. Not all rows give a size; the values are once, few, many and, for expanded clones, a class.

v_call: TRBV6-5; j_call: TRBJ1-6; d_call: .; clone_size: .; cdr3_nt: TGTGCCAGCAGGGCGACGGGGGGAAGGAATTCACCCCTCCACTTT; cdr3_aa: CASRATGGRNSPLHF
v_call: TRBV5-4; j_call: TRBJ1-6; d_call: .; clone_size: .; cdr3_nt: TGTGCCAGCAGCTTGACGGGGACCTTCGAAAATTCACCCCTCCACTTT; cdr3_aa: CASSLTGTFENSPLHF
v_call: TRBV7-2; j_call: TRBJ2-2; d_call: TRBD1; clone_size: .; cdr3_nt: TGTGCCGGGGGACAGGGCCCGAACACCGGGGAGCTGTTTTTT; cdr3_aa: CAGGQGPNTGELFF
v_call: TRBV6-5; j_call: TRBJ1-4; d_call: .; clone_size: once; cdr3_nt: TGTGCCAGCAGTTACTCGAGGGGAGGGATCCGTGAAAAACTGTTTTTT; cdr3_aa: CASSYSRGGIREKLFF
v_call: TRBV30; j_call: TRBJ1-1; d_call: .; clone_size: .; cdr3_nt: TGTGCCTGGAATATAGGTCAGCGGAACACTGAAGCTTTCTTT; cdr3_aa: CAWNIGQRNTEAFF
v_call: TRBV10-1; j_call: TRBJ1-2; d_call: .; clone_size: medium-sized; cdr3_nt: TGCGCCAGCAGTAGAACAGGGTTGCCTGGCTACACCTTC; cdr3_aa: CASSRTGLPGYTF
v_call: TRBV6-1; j_call: TRBJ1-1; d_call: .; clone_size: .; cdr3_nt: TGTGCCAGCAGTGAAAGTGTCGGAACCACTGAAGCTTTCTTT; cdr3_aa: CASSESVGTTEAFF
v_call: TRBV7-2; j_call: TRBJ2-3; d_call: TRBD2; clone_size: once; cdr3_nt: TGTGCCAGCAGCCGCCTGACTAGCGGGGCAGATACGCAGTATTTT; cdr3_aa: CASSRLTSGADTQYF
v_call: TRBV7-3; j_call: TRBJ1-2; d_call: TRBD1; clone_size: .; cdr3_nt: TGTGCCAGCAGCCAGGGGGTCGGCTATGGCTACACCTTC; cdr3_aa: CASSQGVGYGYTF
v_call: TRBV29-1; j_call: TRBJ1-1; d_call: .; clone_size: few; cdr3_nt: TGCAGCGTCCGAGAACAGGGTTCGAACACTGAAGCTTTCTTT; cdr3_aa: CSVREQGSNTEAFF
v_call: TRBV12-5; j_call: TRBJ2-1; d_call: .; clone_size: .; cdr3_nt: TGTGCTAGTGGTTTGACCCGCGGCGAGTCCTACAATGAGCAGTTCTTC; cdr3_aa: CASGLTRGESYNEQFF
v_call: TRBV2; j_call: TRBJ2-5; d_call: .; clone_size: .; cdr3_nt: TGTGCCAGCGCCGCGCGGGGAACAGGAGAGACCCAGTACTTC; cdr3_aa: CASAARGTGETQYF
v_call: TRBV18; j_call: TRBJ1-1; d_call: .; clone_size: .; cdr3_nt: TGTGCCAGCTCACCGACCGGGGCCTTTGAAGCTTTCTTT; cdr3_aa: CASSPTGAFEAFF
v_call: TRBV7-2; j_call: TRBJ2-3; d_call: .; clone_size: .; cdr3_nt: TGTGCCAGCAGCTTAGCGCATCAGGGCAAGACGTATACGCAGTATTTT; cdr3_aa: CASSLAHQGKTYTQYF
v_call: TRBV2; j_call: TRBJ1-2; d_call: .; clone_size: few; cdr3_nt: TGTGCCATCGGGCGGACAAACTATGGCTACACCTTC; cdr3_aa: CAIGRTNYGYTF
v_call: TRBV9; j_call: TRBJ1-6; d_call: .; clone_size: .; cdr3_nt: TGTGCCAGCAGCGCCAACCTAGATTCACCCCTCCACTTT; cdr3_aa: CASSANLDSPLHF
v_call: TRBV19; j_call: TRBJ2-7; d_call: .; clone_size: .; cdr3_nt: TGTGCCAGTAGTATAGTAGTCGGGAACGAGCAGTACTTC; cdr3_aa: CASSIVVGNEQYF
v_call: TRBV19; j_call: TRBJ1-5; d_call: TRBD1; clone_size: medium-sized; cdr3_nt: TGTGCCAGTAGTATTGGACAGGGCGGGGCTCAGCCCCAGCATTTT; cdr3_aa: CASSIGQGGAQPQHF
v_call: TRBV30; j_call: TRBJ2-3; d_call: .; clone_size: .; cdr3_nt: TGTGCCTGGATACGTTCGGGCGCGCAGTATTTT; cdr3_aa: CAWIRSGAQYF
v_call: TRBV15; j_call: TRBJ1-1; d_call: .; clone_size: .; cdr3_nt: TGTGCCACCAGCAGAGATCCGAGTTACAGGAACACTGAAGCTTTCTTT; cdr3_aa: CATSRDPSYRNTEAFF
v_call: TRBV28; j_call: TRBJ1-1; d_call: .; clone_size: .; cdr3_nt: TGTGCCAGCAGCCCAGGGGAGGGCGTCAAGACTGAAGCTTTCTTT; cdr3_aa: CASSPGEGVKTEAFF
v_call: TRBV25-1; j_call: TRBJ1-4; d_call: .; clone_size: .; cdr3_nt: TGTGCCAGCAGGGCCAGGACGGGTGAAAAACTGTTTTTT; cdr3_aa: CASRARTGEKLFF
v_call: TRBV5-1; j_call: TRBJ1-1; d_call: .; clone_size: .; cdr3_nt: TGCGCCAGCAGCTTGGACCGGGATGAAGCTTTCTTT; cdr3_aa: CASSLDRDEAFF
v_call: TRBV28; j_call: TRBJ1-3; d_call: .; clone_size: .; cdr3_nt: TGTGCCAGCAGTTTTGTACGTCTGGCTGGAAACACCATATATTTT; cdr3_aa: CASSFVRLAGNTIYF
v_call: TRBV5-1; j_call: TRBJ1-5; d_call: TRBD1; clone_size: .; cdr3_nt: TGCGCCAGCAGCGTGACAGGGGGAGAAAATCAGCCCCAGCATTTT; cdr3_aa: CASSVTGGENQPQHF
v_call: TRBV5-1; j_call: TRBJ2-1; d_call: .; clone_size: .; cdr3_nt: TGCGCCAGCAGCAAGGTCAATGAGCAGTTCTTC; cdr3_aa: CASSKVNEQFF
v_call: TRBV5-1; j_call: TRBJ2-7; d_call: .; clone_size: .; cdr3_nt: TGCGCCAGCAGCTTCGGGGCAGGAAATTACGAGCAGTACTTC; cdr3_aa: CASSFGAGNYEQYF
v_call: TRBV5-6; j_call: TRBJ2-1; d_call: .; clone_size: .; cdr3_nt: TGTGCCAGCAGCTTGGGAGGGCAAAGCTCCTACAATGAGCAGTTCTTC; cdr3_aa: CASSLGGQSSYNEQFF
v_call: TRBV19; j_call: TRBJ1-1; d_call: TRBD1; clone_size: .; cdr3_nt: TGTGCCAGTGGACAGGGTCCTATGACTGAAGCTTTCTTT; cdr3_aa: CASGQGPMTEAFF
v_call: TRBV5-1; j_call: TRBJ2-3; d_call: TRBD2; clone_size: .; cdr3_nt: TGCGCCAGCAGCTTGGCGAGGGAGGGTAGCACAGATACGCAGTATTTT; cdr3_aa: CASSLAREGSTDTQYF
v_call: TRBV7-8; j_call: TRBJ1-1; d_call: .; clone_size: once; cdr3_nt: TGTGCCAGCAGCATAGGACCCGGGGTTGAAGCTTTCTTT; cdr3_aa: CASSIGPGVEAFF
v_call: TRBV10-3; j_call: TRBJ1-1; d_call: .; clone_size: few; cdr3_nt: TGTGCCATCAGCCTTTCTTCGGGACAGAACACTGAAGCTTTCTTT; cdr3_aa: CAISLSSGQNTEAFF
v_call: TRBV10-3; j_call: TRBJ2-1; d_call: .; clone_size: once; cdr3_nt: TGTGCCATCGCCGAGGGGGGCGGATACAATGAGCAGTTCTTC; cdr3_aa: CAIAEGGGYNEQFF
v_call: TRBV7-2; j_call: TRBJ2-7; d_call: TRBD1; clone_size: .; cdr3_nt: TGTGCCAGCAGCTCTCTGGGACAGGGGGCCGGGGAGCAGTACTTC; cdr3_aa: CASSSLGQGAGEQYF
v_call: TRBV28; j_call: TRBJ1-5; d_call: .; clone_size: .; cdr3_nt: TGTGCCAGCACTCCCGGGCCAAATCAGCCCCAGCATTTT; cdr3_aa: CASTPGPNQPQHF
v_call: TRBV5-4; j_call: TRBJ1-1; d_call: .; clone_size: .; cdr3_nt: TGTGCCAGCAGCTTGGAGGGGGGCTGGGGCTTAACTGAAGCTTTCTTT; cdr3_aa: CASSLEGGWGLTEAFF
v_call: TRBV5-1; j_call: TRBJ2-3; d_call: .; clone_size: .; cdr3_nt: TGCGCCAGCAGCGCGCGGGATACGCAGTATTTT; cdr3_aa: CASSARDTQYF
v_call: TRBV5-1; j_call: TRBJ2-7; d_call: .; clone_size: .; cdr3_nt: TGCGCCAGCAGCTTGGTCAGGGGAACATACGAGCAGTACTTC; cdr3_aa: CASSLVRGTYEQYF
v_call: TRBV2; j_call: TRBJ2-1; d_call: .; clone_size: .; cdr3_nt: TGTGCCAGCACCAGAGGACGATACAATGAGCAGTTCTTC; cdr3_aa: CASTRGRYNEQFF
v_call: TRBV28; j_call: TRBJ2-1; d_call: TRBD2; clone_size: .; cdr3_nt: TGTGCCAGCAGCTCCGGGGGGAGGGAGCAGTTCTTC; cdr3_aa: CASSSGGREQFF
v_call: TRBV6-4; j_call: TRBJ2-2; d_call: TRBD1; clone_size: .; cdr3_nt: TGTGCCAGCAGTGGACAGGGTCGCACCGGGGAGCTGTTTTTT; cdr3_aa: CASSGQGRTGELFF
v_call: TRBV2; j_call: TRBJ2-7; d_call: .; clone_size: .; cdr3_nt: TGTGCCAGCGGAACGGGCTCCTACGAGCAGTACTTC; cdr3_aa: CASGTGSYEQYF
v_call: TRBV28; j_call: TRBJ2-1; d_call: TRBD2; clone_size: .; cdr3_nt: TGTGCCAGCACCTGGACTAGCGGCCATACAATGAGTTATTTCTTC; cdr3_aa: CASTWTSGHTMSYFF
v_call: TRBV6-5; j_call: TRBJ1-3; d_call: .; clone_size: .; cdr3_nt: TGTGCCAGCAGCCCTTCGGGGACATCTGGAAGGACCATATATTTT; cdr3_aa: CASSPSGTSGRTIYF